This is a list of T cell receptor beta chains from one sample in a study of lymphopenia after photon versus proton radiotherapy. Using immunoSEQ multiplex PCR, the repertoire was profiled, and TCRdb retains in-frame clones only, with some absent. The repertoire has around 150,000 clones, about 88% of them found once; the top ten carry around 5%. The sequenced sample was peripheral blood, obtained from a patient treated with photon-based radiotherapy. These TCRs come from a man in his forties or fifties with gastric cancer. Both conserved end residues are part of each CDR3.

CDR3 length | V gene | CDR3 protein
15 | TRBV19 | CASIVSGGGTYEQYF
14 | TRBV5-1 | CASSFSGSRNEQYF
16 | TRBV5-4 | CASSFGGGGSTDTQYF
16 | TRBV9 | CASSVGGLAQYNEQFF
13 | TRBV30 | CAQFEWGRTEAFF
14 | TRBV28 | CASRRAGVAYEQYF
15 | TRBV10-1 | CASSEGSPPGVTQYF
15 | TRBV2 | CARTISGKSKNIQYF
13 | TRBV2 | CASSVATSYEQYF
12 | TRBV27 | CASSRATDTQYF
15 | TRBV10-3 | CAISELAGPNTEAFF
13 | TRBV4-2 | CASSRLGAYEQYF
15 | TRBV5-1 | CASSLVSTGANVLTF